The present T cell receptor beta chain was sequenced within a study of PD-1 blockade in classical Hodgkin lymphoma. In the study overall: Patients in the cohort were put on intravenous nivolumab, 3 mg/kg every 2 weeks.

Relapses following autologous stem cell transplantation were seen in all patients, with brentuximab vedotin exposure varying. On this clone: Its antigen is undetermined.

Data came from immunoSEQ multiplex PCR; TCRdb stores just in-frame clones and leaves some out. This table holds some 90,000 clones, about 93% found once. General study results and limits: Before treatment, complete responders showed about the same diversity as newly diagnosed patients. TCR diversity at baseline was reported to be reduced in newly diagnosed patients relative to healthy donors.

The CDR3 contains 14 residues. From germline, CDR1 is SGHTA and CDR2 FQGTGA. Trimming shortened V by 3 bases and J by 4 bases, and 9 bases separated the two germline ends. The TCR comes from a human donor with classical Hodgkin lymphoma. Here the sequenced sample was peripheral blood mononuclear cells (PBMCs), taken before the second cycle of nivolumab. V gene TRBV7-3 combines with J gene TRBJ2-2; the D gene could be TRBD1 or TRBD2 (5 bases each). This CDR3 is CASSLGPITGELFF. CDR3 bases: TGTGCCAGCAGCTTGGGACCAATCACCGGGGAGCTGTTTTTT.